The entry that follows covers one T cell receptor beta chain sequence. The sample originates from a study of blood T cell repertoires in COVID-19. There are 14 residues in the CDR3. V shed 3 bases, J shed 3 bases, and the junction held 4 bases outside the gene matches. The germline V gene encodes CDR1 SGDLS and CDR2 YYNGEE. Sequencing was performed with immunoSEQ multiplex PCR; in TCRdb, only in-frame clones are kept and a portion is missing. The sample records roughly 350,000 clones, about 92% being singletons. The clonotype comes from a woman aged 25 to 45 who had recovered from COVID-19. Sequenced: PBMCs or T cells enriched from blood (not recorded which). The V call is TRBV9, the J call TRBJ2-7; 9 bases align to TRBD2. The CDR3 loop reads CASSAGLANYEQYF. As DNA, the CDR3 is TGTGCCAGCAGCGCGGGACTAGCAAACTACGAGCAGTACTTC.